This T cell receptor beta chain was sequenced for a study of blood T cell repertoires in COVID-19. Produced via immunoSEQ multiplex PCR; TCRdb's table is partial and in-frame only. This sample has some 55,000 clones, with 75% to 80% found just once. Germline V gives CDR1 GTSNPN, CDR2 SVGIG (reference sequence). V was pared by 0 bases and J by 7 bases, with 9 bases between. The CDR3 loop spans 12 amino acids. Specimen: peripheral blood. This TCR was recovered from a man aged 70-80 years with active or convalescent COVID-19. The chain combines TRBV30 with TRBJ1-2; perhaps TRBD1 as D (5 bases). The CDR3 region is CAWSVGPAGYTF. The DNA of the CDR3 is TGTGCCTGGAGTGTGGGGCCCGCTGGCTACACCTTC.